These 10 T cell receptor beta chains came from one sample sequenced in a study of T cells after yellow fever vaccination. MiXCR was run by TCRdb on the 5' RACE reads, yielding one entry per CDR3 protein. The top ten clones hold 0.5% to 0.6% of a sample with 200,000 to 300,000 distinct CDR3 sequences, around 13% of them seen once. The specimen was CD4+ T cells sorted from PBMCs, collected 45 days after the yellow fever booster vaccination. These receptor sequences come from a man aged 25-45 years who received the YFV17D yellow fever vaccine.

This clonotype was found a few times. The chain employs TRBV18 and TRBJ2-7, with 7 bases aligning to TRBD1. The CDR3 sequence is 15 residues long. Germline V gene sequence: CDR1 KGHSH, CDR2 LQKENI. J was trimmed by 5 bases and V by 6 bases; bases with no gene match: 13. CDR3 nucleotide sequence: TGTGCCAGCTCGCCGGGACAGACAAACGCCCACGAGCAGTACTTC. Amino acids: CASSPGQTNAHEQYF.

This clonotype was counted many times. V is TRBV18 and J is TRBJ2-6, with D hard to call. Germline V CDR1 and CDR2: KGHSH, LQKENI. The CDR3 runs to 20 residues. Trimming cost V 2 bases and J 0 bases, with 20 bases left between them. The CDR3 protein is CASSPYSGSTASSGANVLTF. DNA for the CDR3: TGTGCCAGCTCACCATACAGTGGATCAACGGCAAGCTCTGGGGCCAACGTCCTGACTTTC.

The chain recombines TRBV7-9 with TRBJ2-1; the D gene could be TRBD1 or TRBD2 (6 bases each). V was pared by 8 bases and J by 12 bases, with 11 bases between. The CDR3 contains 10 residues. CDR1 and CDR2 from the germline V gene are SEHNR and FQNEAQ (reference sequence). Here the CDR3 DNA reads TGTGCCAGCGGGGGGCAGGGGCAGTTCTTC. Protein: CASGGQGQFF.

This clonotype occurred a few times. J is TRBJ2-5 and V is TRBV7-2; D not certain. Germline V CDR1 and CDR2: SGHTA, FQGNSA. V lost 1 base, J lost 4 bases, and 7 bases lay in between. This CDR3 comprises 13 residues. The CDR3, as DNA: TGTGCCAGCAGCTTAGTGTCTGTAGAGACCCAGTACTTC. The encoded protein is CASSLVSVETQYF.

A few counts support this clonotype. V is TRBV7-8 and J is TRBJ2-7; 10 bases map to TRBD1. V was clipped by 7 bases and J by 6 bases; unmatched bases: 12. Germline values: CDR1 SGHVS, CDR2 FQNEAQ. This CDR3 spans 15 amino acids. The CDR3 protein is CASIKRWDRGGEQYF. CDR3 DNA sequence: TGTGCCAGCATCAAACGGTGGGACAGGGGCGGCGAGCAGTACTTC.

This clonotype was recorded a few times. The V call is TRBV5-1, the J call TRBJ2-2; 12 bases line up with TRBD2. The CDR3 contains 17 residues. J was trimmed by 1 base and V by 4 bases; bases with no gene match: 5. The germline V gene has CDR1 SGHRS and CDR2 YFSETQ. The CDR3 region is CASSPRGLAGNTGELFF. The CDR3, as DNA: TGCGCCAGCAGCCCCAGGGGACTAGCGGGGAACACCGGGGAGCTGTTTTTT.

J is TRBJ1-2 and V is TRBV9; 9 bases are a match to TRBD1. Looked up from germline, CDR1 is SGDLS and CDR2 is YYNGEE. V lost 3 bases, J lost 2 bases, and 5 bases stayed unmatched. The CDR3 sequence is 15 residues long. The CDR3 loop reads CASSGWDRENYGYTF. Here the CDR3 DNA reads TGTGCCAGCAGCGGCTGGGACAGGGAGAACTATGGCTACACCTTC.

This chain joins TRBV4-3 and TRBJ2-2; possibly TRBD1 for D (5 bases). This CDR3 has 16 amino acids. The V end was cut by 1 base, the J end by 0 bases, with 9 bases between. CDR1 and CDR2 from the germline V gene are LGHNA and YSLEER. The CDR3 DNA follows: TGCGCCAGCAGCCAAGGGCTAGGGGCGAACACCGGGGAGCTGTTTTTT. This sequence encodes CASSQGLGANTGELFF.

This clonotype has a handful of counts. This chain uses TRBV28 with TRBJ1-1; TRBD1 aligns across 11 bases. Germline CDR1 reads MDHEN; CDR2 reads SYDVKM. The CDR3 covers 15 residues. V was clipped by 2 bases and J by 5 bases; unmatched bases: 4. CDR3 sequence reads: CASSLPGQGETEAFF. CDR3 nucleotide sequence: TGTGCCAGCAGTTTACCGGGACAGGGGGAGACTGAAGCTTTCTTT.

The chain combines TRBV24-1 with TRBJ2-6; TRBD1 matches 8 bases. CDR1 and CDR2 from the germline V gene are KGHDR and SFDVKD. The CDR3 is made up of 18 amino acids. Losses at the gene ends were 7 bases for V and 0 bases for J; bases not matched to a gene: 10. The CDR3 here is CATSGRDRQYSGANVLTF. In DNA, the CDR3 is TGTGCCACCAGCGGTAGGGACAGGCAATACTCTGGGGCCAACGTCCTGACTTTC.